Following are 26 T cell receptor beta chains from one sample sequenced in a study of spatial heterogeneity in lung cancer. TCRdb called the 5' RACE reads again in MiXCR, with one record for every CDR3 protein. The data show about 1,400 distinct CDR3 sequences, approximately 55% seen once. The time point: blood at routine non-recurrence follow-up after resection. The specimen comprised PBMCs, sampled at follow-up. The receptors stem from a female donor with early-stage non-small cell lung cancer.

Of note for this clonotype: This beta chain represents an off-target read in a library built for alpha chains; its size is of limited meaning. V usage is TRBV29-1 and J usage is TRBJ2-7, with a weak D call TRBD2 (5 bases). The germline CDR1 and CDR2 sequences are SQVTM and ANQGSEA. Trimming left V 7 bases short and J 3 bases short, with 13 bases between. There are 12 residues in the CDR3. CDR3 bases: TGCAGCGGGATGTCGGGAAGCTACGAGCAGTACTTC. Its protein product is CSGMSGSYEQYF.

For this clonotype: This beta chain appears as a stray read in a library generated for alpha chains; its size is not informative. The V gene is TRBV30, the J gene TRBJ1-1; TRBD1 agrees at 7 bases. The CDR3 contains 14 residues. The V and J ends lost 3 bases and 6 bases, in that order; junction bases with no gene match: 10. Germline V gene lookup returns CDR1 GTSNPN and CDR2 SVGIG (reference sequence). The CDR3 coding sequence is TGTGCCTGGAGGCAGCGACAGGGCAAAGCTGAAGCTTTCTTT. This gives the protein CAWRQRQGKAEAFF.

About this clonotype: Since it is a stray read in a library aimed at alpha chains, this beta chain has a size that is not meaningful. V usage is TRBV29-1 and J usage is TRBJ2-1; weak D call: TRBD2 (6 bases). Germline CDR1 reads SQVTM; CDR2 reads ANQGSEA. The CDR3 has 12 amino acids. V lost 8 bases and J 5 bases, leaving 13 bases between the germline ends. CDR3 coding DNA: TGCAGCCCCCGGTGGGGGGACAATGAGCAGTTCTTC. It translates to CSPRWGDNEQFF.

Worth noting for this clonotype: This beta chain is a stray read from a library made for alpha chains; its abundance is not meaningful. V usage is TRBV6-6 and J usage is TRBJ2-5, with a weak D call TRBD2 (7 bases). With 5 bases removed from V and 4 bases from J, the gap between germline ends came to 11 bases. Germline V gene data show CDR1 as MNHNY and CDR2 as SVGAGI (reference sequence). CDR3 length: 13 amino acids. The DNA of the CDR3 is TGTGCCAGCAGTACAGGGAGGGGAGAGACCCAGTACTTC. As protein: CASSTGRGETQYF.

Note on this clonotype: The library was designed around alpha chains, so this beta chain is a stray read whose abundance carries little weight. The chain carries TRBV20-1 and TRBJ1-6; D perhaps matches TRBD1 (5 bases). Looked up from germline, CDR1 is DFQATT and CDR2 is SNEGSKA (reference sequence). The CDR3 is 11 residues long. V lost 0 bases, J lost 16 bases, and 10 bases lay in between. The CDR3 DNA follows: TGCAGTGCTAGAGAGGGGCCTACACTCCACTTT. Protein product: CSAREGPTLHF.

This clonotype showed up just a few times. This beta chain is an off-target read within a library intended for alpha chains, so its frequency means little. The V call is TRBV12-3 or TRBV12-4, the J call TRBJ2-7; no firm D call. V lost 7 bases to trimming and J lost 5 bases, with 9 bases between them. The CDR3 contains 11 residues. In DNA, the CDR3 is TGTGCCAGCACCGCTATGGACGAGCAGTACTTC. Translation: CASTAMDEQYF.

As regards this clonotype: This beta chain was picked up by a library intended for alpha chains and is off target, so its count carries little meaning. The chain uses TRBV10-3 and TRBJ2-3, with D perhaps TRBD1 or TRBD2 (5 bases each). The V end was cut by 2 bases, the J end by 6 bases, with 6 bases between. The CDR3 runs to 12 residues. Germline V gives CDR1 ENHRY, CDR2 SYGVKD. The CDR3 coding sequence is TGTGCCATCAGTGAGGGGGGTGATACGCAGTATTTT. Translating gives CAISEGGDTQYF.

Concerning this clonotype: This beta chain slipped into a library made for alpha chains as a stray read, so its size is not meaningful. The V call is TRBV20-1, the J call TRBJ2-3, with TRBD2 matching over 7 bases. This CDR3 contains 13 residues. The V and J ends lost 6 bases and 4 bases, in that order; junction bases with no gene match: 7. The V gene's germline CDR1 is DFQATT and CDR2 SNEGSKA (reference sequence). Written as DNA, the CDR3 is TGCAGTGCCCCTGGACTAGTTGCAGATACGCAGTATTTT. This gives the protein CSAPGLVADTQYF.

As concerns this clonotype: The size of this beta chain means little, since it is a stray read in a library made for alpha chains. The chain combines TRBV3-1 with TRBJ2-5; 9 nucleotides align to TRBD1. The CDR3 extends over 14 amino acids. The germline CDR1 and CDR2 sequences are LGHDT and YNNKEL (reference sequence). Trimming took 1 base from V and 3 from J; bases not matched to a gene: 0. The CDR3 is CASSQGQGEETQYF. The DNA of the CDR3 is TGTGCCAGCAGCCAAGGACAGGGGGAAGAGACCCAGTACTTC.

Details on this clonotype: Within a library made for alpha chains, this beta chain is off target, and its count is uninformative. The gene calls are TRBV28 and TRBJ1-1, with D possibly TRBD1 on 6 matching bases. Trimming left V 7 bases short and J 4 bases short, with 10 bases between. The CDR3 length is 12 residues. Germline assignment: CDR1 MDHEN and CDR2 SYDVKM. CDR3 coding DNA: TGTGCCAGCAATTCAGGGGTCACTGAAGCTTTCTTT. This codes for CASNSGVTEAFF.

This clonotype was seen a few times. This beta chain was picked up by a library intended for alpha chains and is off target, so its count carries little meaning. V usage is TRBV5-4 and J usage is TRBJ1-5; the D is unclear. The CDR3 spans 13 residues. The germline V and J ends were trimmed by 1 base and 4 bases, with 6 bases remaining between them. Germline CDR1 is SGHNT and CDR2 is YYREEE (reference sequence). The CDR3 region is CASSLYGNQPQHF. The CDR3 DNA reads TGTGCCAGCAGCTTGTACGGGAATCAGCCCCAGCATTTT.

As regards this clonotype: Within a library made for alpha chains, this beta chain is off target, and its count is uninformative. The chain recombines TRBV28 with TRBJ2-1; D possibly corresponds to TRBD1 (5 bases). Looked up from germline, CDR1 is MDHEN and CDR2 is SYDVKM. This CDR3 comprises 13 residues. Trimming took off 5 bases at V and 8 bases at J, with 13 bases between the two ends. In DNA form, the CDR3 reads TGTGCCAGCAGTCAAGCAGGGAAGGATGAGCAGTTCTTC. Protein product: CASSQAGKDEQFF.

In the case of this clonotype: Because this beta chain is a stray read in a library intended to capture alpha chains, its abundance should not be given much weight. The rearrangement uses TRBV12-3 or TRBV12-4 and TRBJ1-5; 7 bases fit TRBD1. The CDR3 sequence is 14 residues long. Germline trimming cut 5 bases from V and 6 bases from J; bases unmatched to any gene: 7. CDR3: CASSQDRVSQPQHF. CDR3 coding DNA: TGTGCCAGCAGTCAAGACAGGGTTTCTCAGCCCCAGCATTTT.

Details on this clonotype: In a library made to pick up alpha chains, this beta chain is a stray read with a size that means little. Here the CDR3 reads CASSLARNEQFF. Written as DNA, the CDR3 is TGTGCCAGCAGCTTGGCGAGGAATGAGCAGTTCTTC. The rearrangement joins TRBV5-4 to TRBJ2-1, with no clear D. Germline values: CDR1 SGHNT, CDR2 YYREEE (reference sequence). This CDR3 region has 12 residues. Trimming took 0 bases from V and 7 from J, leaving 5 bases between them.

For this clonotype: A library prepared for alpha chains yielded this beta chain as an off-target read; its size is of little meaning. CDR3 sequence: CASSLGRTYGYTF. CDR3 in DNA: TGTGCCAGCAGCTTGGGCAGGACCTATGGCTACACCTTC. The gene calls are TRBV5-4 and TRBJ1-2, with D hard to call. There are 13 residues in the CDR3. Trimming took 0 bases from V and 4 from J, leaving 7 bases between them. From germline, CDR1 is SGHNT and CDR2 YYREEE (reference sequence).

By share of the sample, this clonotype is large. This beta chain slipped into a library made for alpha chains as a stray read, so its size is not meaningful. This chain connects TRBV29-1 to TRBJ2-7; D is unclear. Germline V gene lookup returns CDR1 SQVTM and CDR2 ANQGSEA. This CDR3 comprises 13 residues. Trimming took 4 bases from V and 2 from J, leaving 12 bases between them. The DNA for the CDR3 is TGCAGCGTTGTTTGGCTCGGAGCCTACGAGCAGTACTTC. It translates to CSVVWLGAYEQYF.

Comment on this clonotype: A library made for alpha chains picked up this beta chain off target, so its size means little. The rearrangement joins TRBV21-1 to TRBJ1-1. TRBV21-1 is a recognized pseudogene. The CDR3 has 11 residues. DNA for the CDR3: TGTGCCAGCAGCTTAGGACCCGAAGCTTTCTTT. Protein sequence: CASSLGPEAFF.

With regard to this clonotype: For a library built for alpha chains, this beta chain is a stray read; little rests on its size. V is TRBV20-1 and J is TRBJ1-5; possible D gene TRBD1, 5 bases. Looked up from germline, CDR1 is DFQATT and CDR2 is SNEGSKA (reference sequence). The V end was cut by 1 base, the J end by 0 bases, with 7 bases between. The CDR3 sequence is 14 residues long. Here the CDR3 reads CSARGGDSNQPQHF. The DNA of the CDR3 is TGCAGTGCTAGAGGAGGGGATAGCAATCAGCCCCAGCATTTT.

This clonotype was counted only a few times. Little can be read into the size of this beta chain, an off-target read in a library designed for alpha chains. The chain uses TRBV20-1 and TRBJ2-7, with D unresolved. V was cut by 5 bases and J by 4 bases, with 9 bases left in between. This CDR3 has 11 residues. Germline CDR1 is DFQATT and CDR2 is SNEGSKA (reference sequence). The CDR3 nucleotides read TGCAGTGCTGACGGAAGGTACGAGCAGTACTTC. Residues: CSADGRYEQYF.

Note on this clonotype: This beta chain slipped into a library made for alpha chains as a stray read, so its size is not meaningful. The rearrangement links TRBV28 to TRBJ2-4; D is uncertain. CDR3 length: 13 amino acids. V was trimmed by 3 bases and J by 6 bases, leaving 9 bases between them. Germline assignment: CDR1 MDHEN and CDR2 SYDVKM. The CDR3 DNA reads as TGTGCCAGCAGTTTGGGGTCGGGAAACATTCAGTACTTC. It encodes CASSLGSGNIQYF.

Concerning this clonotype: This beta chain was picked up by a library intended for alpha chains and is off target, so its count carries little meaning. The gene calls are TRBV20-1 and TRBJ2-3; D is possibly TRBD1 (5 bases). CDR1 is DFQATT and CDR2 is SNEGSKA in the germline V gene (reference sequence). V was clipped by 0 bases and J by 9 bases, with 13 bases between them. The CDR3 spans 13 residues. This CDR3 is CSARDPGRWTQYF. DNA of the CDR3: TGCAGTGCTAGAGACCCAGGGCGGTGGACGCAGTATTTT.

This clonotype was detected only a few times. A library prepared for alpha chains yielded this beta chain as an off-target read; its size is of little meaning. As DNA, the CDR3 is TGTGCCAGTAGCGACAGGGGTCAGCCCCAGCATTTT. Encoded protein: CASSDRGQPQHF. V gene TRBV19 combines with J gene TRBJ1-5; TRBD1 matches at 8 bases. From germline, CDR1 is LNHDA and CDR2 SQIVND (reference sequence). Unmatched junction bases numbered 1, after V lost 6 bases and J lost 6 bases. This CDR3 is built from 12 residues.

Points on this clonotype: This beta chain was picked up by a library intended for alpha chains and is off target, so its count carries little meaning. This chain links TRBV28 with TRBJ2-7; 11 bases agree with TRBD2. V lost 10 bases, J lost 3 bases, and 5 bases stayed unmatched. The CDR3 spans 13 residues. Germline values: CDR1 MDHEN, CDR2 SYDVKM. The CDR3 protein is CATTSGSSYEQYF. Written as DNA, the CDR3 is TGTGCCACCACTAGCGGGAGTAGCTACGAGCAGTACTTC.

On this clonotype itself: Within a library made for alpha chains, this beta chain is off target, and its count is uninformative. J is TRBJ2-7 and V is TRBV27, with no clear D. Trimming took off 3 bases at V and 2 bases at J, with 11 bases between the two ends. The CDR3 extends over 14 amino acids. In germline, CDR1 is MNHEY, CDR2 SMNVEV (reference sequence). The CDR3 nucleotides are TGTGCCAGCAGTTTTGTTGGCGGTACCTACGAGCAGTACTTC. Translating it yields CASSFVGGTYEQYF.

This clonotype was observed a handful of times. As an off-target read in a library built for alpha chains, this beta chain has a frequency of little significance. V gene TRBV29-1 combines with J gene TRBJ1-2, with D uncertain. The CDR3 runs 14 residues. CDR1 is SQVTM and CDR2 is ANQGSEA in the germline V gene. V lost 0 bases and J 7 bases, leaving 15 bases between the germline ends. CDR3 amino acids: CSVEDRTPIRGYTF. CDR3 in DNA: TGCAGCGTTGAAGATAGGACCCCTATCCGTGGCTACACCTTC.

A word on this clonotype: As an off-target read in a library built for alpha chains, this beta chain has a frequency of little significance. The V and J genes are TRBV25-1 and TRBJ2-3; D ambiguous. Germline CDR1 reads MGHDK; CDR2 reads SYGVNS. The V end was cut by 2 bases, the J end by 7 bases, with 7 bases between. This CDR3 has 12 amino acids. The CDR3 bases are TGTGCCAGCAGTGAAGTAGGTTATACGCAGTATTTT. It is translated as CASSEVGYTQYF.